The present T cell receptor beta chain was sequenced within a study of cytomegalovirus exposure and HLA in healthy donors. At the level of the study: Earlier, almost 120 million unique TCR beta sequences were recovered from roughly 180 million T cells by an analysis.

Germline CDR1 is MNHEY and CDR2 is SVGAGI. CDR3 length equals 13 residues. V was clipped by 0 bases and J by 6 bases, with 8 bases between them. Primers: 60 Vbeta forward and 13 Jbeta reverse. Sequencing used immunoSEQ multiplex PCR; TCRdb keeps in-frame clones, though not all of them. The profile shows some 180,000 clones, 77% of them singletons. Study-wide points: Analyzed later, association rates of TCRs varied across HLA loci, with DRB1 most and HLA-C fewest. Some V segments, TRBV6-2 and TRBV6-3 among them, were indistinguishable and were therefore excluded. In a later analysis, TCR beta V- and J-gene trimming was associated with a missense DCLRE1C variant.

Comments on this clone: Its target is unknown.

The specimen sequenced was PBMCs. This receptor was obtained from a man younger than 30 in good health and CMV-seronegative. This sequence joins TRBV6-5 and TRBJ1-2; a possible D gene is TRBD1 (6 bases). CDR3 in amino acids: CASSYSGDNGYTF. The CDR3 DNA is TGTGCCAGCAGTTACTCAGGGGACAATGGCTACACCTTC.